Only a few counts were recorded for the clone carrying this T cell receptor (beta chain). No antigen is known for it. The data originate from a study of radiotherapy plus CTLA-4 blockade in lung cancer. On the study more broadly: There were objective responses in 15% to 20% of patients, and more than 30% had disease control. Points from the study as a whole: In blood, after radiotherapy plus ipilimumab, tumor-derived TCR clones expanded. Increased serum interferon-beta after radiation also reportedly predicted response strongly.

Repertoires were generated with immunoSEQ multiplex PCR, while TCRdb's copy carries only in-frame clones and drops some. Of 80,000 to 100,000 clones listed, 82% are singletons. V shed 3 bases and J 3 bases; nucleotides not matched to a gene: 7. CDR1 is SGHRS and CDR2 is YFSETQ in the germline V gene. This CDR3 comprises 17 residues. Ipilimumab-mediated CTLA-4 blockade plus focal radiation was given to patients having chemo-refractory metastatic non-small-cell lung cancer. This sequence was found in a human donor with non-small cell lung cancer who had a partial response to radiotherapy plus ipilimumab. The material sequenced was peripheral blood, taken from a patient treated with radiotherapy plus ipilimumab. This chain uses TRBV5-1 with TRBJ2-1; 12 bases align to TRBD2. CDR3 in DNA: TGCGCCAGCAGCTCAGGACTAGCGGGACCTATCTACAATGAGCAGTTCTTC. Amino acids: CASSSGLAGPIYNEQFF.